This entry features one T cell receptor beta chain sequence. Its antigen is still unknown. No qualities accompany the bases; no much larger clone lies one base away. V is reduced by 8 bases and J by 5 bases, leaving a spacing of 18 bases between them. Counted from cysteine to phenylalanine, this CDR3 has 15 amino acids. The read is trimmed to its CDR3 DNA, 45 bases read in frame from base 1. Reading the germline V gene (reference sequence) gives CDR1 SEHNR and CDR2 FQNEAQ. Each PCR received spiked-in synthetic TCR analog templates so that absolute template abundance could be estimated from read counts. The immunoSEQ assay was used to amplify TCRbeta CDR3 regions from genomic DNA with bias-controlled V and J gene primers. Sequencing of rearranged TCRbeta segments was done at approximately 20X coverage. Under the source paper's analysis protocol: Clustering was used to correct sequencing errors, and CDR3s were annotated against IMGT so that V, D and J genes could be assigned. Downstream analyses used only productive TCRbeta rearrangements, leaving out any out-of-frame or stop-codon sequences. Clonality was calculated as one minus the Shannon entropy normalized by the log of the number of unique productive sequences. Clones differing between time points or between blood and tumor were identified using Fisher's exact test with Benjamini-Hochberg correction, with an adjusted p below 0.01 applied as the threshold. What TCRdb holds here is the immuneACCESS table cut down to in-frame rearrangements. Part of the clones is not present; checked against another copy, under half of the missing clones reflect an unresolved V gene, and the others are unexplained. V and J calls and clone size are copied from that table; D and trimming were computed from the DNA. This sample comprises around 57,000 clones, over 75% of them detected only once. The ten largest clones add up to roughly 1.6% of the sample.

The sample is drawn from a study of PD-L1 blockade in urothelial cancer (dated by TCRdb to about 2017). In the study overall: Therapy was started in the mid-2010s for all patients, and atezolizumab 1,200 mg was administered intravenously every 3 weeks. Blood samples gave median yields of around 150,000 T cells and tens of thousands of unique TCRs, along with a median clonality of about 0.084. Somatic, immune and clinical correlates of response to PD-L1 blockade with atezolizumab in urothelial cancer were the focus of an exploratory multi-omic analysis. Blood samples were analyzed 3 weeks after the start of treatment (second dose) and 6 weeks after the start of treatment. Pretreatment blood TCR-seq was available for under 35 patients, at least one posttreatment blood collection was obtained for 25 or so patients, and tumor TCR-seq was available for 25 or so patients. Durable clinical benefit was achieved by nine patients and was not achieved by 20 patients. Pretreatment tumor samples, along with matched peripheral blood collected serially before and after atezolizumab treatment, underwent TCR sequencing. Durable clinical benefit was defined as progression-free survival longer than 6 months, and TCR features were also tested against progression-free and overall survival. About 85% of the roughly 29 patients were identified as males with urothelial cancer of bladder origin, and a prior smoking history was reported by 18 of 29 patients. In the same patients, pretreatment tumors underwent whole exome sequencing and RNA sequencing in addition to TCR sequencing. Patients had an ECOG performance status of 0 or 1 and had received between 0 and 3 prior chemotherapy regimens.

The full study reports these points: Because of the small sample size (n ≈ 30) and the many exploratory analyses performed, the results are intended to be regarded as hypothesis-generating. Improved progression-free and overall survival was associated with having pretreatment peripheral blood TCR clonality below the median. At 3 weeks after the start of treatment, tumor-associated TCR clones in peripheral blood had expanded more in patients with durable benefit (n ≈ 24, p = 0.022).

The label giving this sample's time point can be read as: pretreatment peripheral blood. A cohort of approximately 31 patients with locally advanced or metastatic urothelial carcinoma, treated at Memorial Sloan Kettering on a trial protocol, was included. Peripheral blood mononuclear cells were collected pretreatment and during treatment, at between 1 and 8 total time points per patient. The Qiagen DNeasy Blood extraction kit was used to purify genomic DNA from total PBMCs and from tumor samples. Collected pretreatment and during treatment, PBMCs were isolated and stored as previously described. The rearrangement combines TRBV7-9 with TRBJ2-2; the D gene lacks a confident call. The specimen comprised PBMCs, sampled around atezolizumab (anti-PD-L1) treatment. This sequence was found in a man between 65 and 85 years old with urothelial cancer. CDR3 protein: CASGVPPVGTGELFF. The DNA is TGTGCCAGCGGTGTCCCCCCTGTCGGGACCGGGGAGCTGTTTTTT.